The subject of this entry is one TCR beta chain. What it recognizes is unknown. The source of the sample is a study of radiation and T cells in renal cell carcinoma. General observations from the study: Pretreatment tumor biopsies were lacking, so baseline clonotypes are unknown.

This sample's time point: baseline pretreatment blood. Treatment: 15 Gy SBRT to primary tumor, nephrectomy 4 weeks later. Radiation-treated patients gave blood at baseline, week 2 and week 4. J lost 4 bases, V lost 4 bases, and 8 bases had no gene match. From germline, CDR1 is SGHRS and CDR2 YFSETQ. The CDR3 sequence is 15 residues long. Sequenced by immunoSEQ multiplex PCR; TCRdb stores in-frame clones only, minus some. The table has some 150,000 clones, less than 90% seen once. The specimen comprised blood, sampled from a patient whose treatment included radiotherapy and nephrectomy. The sequence derives from a woman aged 45-59 years with renal cell carcinoma. The J gene is TRBJ2-3, the V gene TRBV5-1; 8 bases align to TRBD1. CDR3 sequence: CASSPLQGGADTQYF. In DNA form, the CDR3 reads TGCGCCAGCAGCCCCTTACAGGGGGGCGCAGATACGCAGTATTTT.